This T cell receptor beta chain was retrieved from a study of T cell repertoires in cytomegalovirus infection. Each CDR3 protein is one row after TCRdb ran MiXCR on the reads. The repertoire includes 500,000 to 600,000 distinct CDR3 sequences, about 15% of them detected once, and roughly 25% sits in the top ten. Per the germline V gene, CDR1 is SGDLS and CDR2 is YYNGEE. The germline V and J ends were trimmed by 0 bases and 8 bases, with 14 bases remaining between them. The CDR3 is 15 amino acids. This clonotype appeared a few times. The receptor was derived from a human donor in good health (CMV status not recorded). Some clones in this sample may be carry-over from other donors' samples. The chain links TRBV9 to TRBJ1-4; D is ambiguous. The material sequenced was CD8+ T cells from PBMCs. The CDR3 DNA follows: TGTGCCAGCAGCGTAGGGGGAGACACGAGGGAAAAACTGTTTTTT. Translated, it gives CASSVGGDTREKLFF.